This T cell receptor (beta chain) was observed in a study of T cells in Graves' hyperthyroidism and ophthalmopathy. General observations from the study: Stable hyperthyroidism was separated from ophthalmopathy by a model based on 13 V-J features.

Amplified TCR beta CDR3 regions derived from RNA transcripts. First-round RT-PCR of the TCR CDR3 relied on the HTBI primer set. TCRdb re-derived calls from the multiplex PCR reads in MiXCR, one entry per CDR3 protein. This table has 500,000 to 600,000 distinct CDR3 sequences, approximately 44% appearing once. Per germline, CDR1 MGHDK and CDR2 SYGVNS. This CDR3 comprises 15 residues. Notes on this clonotype: Its antigen is unidentified. One end of the junction is discordant with germline, which a read error may explain.

Specimen: peripheral blood or thyroid tissue (not recorded which). The chain carries TRBV25-1 and TRBJ1-6, with 10 bases identical to TRBD1. This TCR was sampled from an adult woman with Graves' disease, either hyperthyroidism or ophthalmopathy (not recorded which). CDR3 in amino acids: CASSQTGTGASPLHF. The CDR3 coding sequence is TGCGCCAGCAGCCAAACCGGGACAGGGGCATCACCCCTCCACTTT.